A single sample gave rise to the 32 T cell receptor beta chains below, sequenced in a study of T cell responses to AZD1222 COVID-19 vaccine. Produced via immunoSEQ multiplex PCR; TCRdb's table is partial and in-frame only. The sample shows 100,000 to 150,000 clones, over 85% of them seen only once. This sample comprised peripheral blood, obtained on day 0 of AZD1222 vaccination. These receptors came from an adult in good health.

This rearrangement joins TRBV5-8 to TRBJ1-4, with D maybe TRBD1 (5 bases). The CDR3 spans 12 residues. V shed 4 bases and J shed 14 bases, with 15 bases lying between them. Germline CDR1 and CDR2: SGHTS and YDEGEE. The chain's CDR3 is CASSVYQGGLFF. For the CDR3, the DNA is TGTGCCAGCAGCGTATACCAGGGAGGTCTGTTTTTT.

The chain carries TRBV19 and TRBJ1-5; 7 bases are a match to TRBD1. Germline CDR1 is LNHDA and CDR2 is SQIVND (reference sequence). The CDR3 loop spans 15 amino acids. V was clipped by 7 bases and J by 9 bases; unmatched bases: 15. The chain's CDR3 is CASTPRRGGLWPQHF. The CDR3 DNA is TGTGCCAGTACCCCCCGGAGAGGGGGCCTTTGGCCCCAGCATTTT.

The chain couples TRBV6-6 to TRBJ2-2, with 15 nucleotides matching TRBD2. Germline lookup yields CDR1 MNHNY and CDR2 SVGAGI (reference sequence). The V segment lost 5 bases and the J segment 6 bases; nucleotides outside the gene matches: 16. This CDR3 is 20 amino acids long. The CDR3 DNA reads TGTGCCAGCAGTCTTGTTGGACTAGCGGGGGGGAAGGGAACCCCCGGGGAGCTGTTTTTT. Protein sequence: CASSLVGLAGGKGTPGELFF.

The chain is built from TRBV7-9 and TRBJ1-2; the D gene is possibly TRBD1 (5 bases). The CDR3 consists of 16 residues. Germline lookup yields CDR1 SEHNR and CDR2 FQNEAQ (reference sequence). Deletions cut 5 bases from V and 5 bases from J, with 21 bases between. The CDR3 sequence: CASSRLSRQNNYGYTF. The CDR3 DNA is TGTGCCAGCAGCAGATTAAGTAGACAGAATAATTATGGCTACACCTTC.

The rearrangement uses TRBV28 and TRBJ1-5; no reliable D call. Germline V lookup: CDR1 MDHEN, CDR2 SYDVKM. This CDR3 has 14 residues. Trimming left V 7 bases short and J 3 bases short, with 13 bases between. The CDR3 loop reads CASNQTPINQPQHF. Here the CDR3 DNA reads TGTGCCAGCAACCAGACCCCGATCAATCAGCCCCAGCATTTT.

The rearrangement links TRBV7-6 to TRBJ2-5; the D call may be TRBD1 or TRBD2 (5 bases each). Trimming left V 5 bases short and J 4 bases short, with 11 bases between. The CDR3 is 13 amino acids. Germline V gives CDR1 SGHVS, CDR2 FNYEAQ. CDR3 DNA sequence: TGTGCCAGCAGCGCCGGGACCATAGAGACCCAGTACTTC. Its protein product is CASSAGTIETQYF. Looking up the rest from reference TRBV7-6 and TRBJ2-5 gives the full variable domain: GAGVSQSPRYKVTKRGQDVALRCDPISGHVSLYWYRQALGQGPEFLTYFNYEAQQDKSGLPNDRFSAERPEGSISTLTIQRTEQRDSAMYRCASSAGTIETQYFGPGTRLLVL.

This chain connects TRBV30 to TRBJ1-4; tentatively, D is TRBD1 (5 bases). V was cut by 5 bases and J by 13 bases, with 20 bases left in between. The length of the CDR3 is 13 residues. Germline V gives CDR1 GTSNPN, CDR2 SVGIG (reference sequence). The CDR3 DNA reads TGTGCCTGGGGGGCCACTGGGGTCCGAAGACTGTTTTTT. This translates into CAWGATGVRRLFF.

This clone came up a few times. The V gene is TRBV5-1, the J gene TRBJ1-2, with TRBD1 matching 9 bases. With 0 bases clipped from V and 8 bases from J, the junction kept 11 bases outside the gene matches. The CDR3 totals 16 residues. The germline CDR1 and CDR2 sequences are SGHRS and YFSETQ. The CDR3 coding sequence is TGCGCCAGCAGCTTGGAGGGACAGGGAGGCACTAAGGGCTACACCTTC. As protein: CASSLEGQGGTKGYTF.

The V and J genes are TRBV2 and TRBJ1-2; 9 nucleotides line up with TRBD1. The germline gives CDR1 SNHLY, CDR2 FYNNEI. The CDR3 loop spans 15 amino acids. V dropped 5 bases and J dropped 4; count of bases not matched to a gene: 8. CDR3 sequence reads: CASSSHRGRVYGYTF. In nucleotides, the CDR3 is TGTGCCAGCAGTTCTCACAGGGGGCGCGTCTATGGCTACACCTTC.

J is TRBJ1-2 and V is TRBV7-2; D uncertain. Trimming took 2 bases from V and 1 from J, leaving 11 bases between them. CDR1 SGHTA and CDR2 FQGNSA come from the germline V gene. CDR3 length: 15 amino acids. The CDR3 sequence: CASSLRRVGNYGYTF. The CDR3 coding sequence is TGTGCCAGCAGCTTACGCCGAGTCGGTAACTATGGCTACACCTTC.

The gene calls are TRBV5-1 and TRBJ2-5; D could derive from TRBD1 or TRBD2 (5 bases each). V shed 0 bases and J shed 3 bases, with 12 bases lying between them. Germline CDR1 is SGHRS and CDR2 is YFSETQ. This CDR3 has 15 amino acids. The CDR3 nucleotides are TGCGCCAGCAGCTTGGGGGGACGAGGGGAAGAGACCCAGTACTTC. This sequence encodes CASSLGGRGEETQYF.

The chain links TRBV5-1 to TRBJ1-1, with D uncertain. This CDR3 is 17 amino acids long. V was trimmed by 0 bases and J by 3 bases, leaving 18 bases between them. In germline, CDR1 is SGHRS, CDR2 YFSETQ. CDR3 coding DNA: TGCGCCAGCAGCTTGGCCCTGGGTTTTCGGAAGGACACTGAAGCTTTCTTT. Protein: CASSLALGFRKDTEAFF.

The chain employs TRBV5-1 and TRBJ2-5, with no clear D. From germline, CDR1 is SGHRS and CDR2 YFSETQ. The V and J ends lost 1 base and 7 bases respectively, with 20 bases between them. This CDR3 region has 16 residues. This CDR3 is CASSLSRDIGLGTQYF. CDR3 bases: TGCGCCAGCAGCTTGAGCCGCGACATCGGGCTTGGGACCCAGTACTTC.

This sequence joins TRBV3-1 (or the pseudogene TRBV3-2) and TRBJ2-3; the match to TRBD2 covers 12 bases. The CDR3 is made up of 18 amino acids. Germline V CDR1 and CDR2: LGHDT, YNNKEL (reference sequence). The V gene end was trimmed by 0 bases and the J gene end by 8 bases; junction bases not matched to a gene: 12. CDR3 in amino acids: CASSQEIPASGGAGTQYF. As DNA, the CDR3 is TGTGCCAGCAGCCAAGAAATCCCGGCTAGCGGGGGGGCGGGTACGCAGTATTTT.

This rearrangement joins TRBV11-3 to TRBJ1-1; 9 positions match TRBD1. Trimming removed 5 bases from V and 7 bases from J; junction bases left unmatched: 5. Germline V lookup: CDR1 SGHNT, CDR2 YENEEA. This CDR3 has 13 amino acids. CDR3 residues: CASSPSDRGEAFF. The CDR3 nucleotides are TGTGCCAGCAGCCCCTCGGACAGGGGTGAAGCTTTCTTT.

The rearrangement uses TRBV19 and TRBJ1-1; D might be TRBD1 (5 bases). Deletions cut 4 bases from V and 1 base from J, with 13 bases between. The CDR3 covers 15 residues. Germline CDR1 LNHDA, CDR2 SQIVND (reference sequence). The CDR3 bases are TGTGCCAGTAGTACCCATGGGGGAGCGAACACTGAAGCTTTCTTT. Its translation is CASSTHGGANTEAFF.

This chain joins TRBV2 and TRBJ2-7, with 7 bases aligning to TRBD1. There are 14 residues in the CDR3. Trimming removed 5 bases from V and 1 base from J; junction bases left unmatched: 5. Germline V gene sequence: CDR1 SNHLY, CDR2 FYNNEI. The CDR3 protein is CASSNHRGSYEQYF. CDR3 sequence (DNA): TGTGCCAGCAGTAACCACAGGGGTTCCTACGAGCAGTACTTC.

The chain carries TRBV15 and TRBJ1-1; D unresolved. V was shortened by 0 bases and J by 2 bases, with 13 bases between the two germline ends. Germline values: CDR1 LNHNV, CDR2 YYDKDF (reference sequence). The CDR3 length is 16 residues. In DNA, the CDR3 is TGTGCCACCAGCAGAGATCGCGTGGGTCTTAACACTGAAGCTTTCTTT. It encodes CATSRDRVGLNTEAFF.

The chain couples TRBV19 to TRBJ1-1; D ambiguous. This CDR3 has 12 residues. The germline V gene encodes CDR1 LNHDA and CDR2 SQIVND (reference sequence). V lost 9 bases and J 1 base, leaving 9 bases between the germline ends. CDR3 nucleotides: TGTGCCAGCTCAGAACAGAACACTGAAGCTTTCTTT. Encoded protein: CASSEQNTEAFF. The full variable domain, in which reference TRBV19 and TRBJ1-1 provide the parts outside the CDR3, is DGGITQSPKYLFRKEGQNVTLSCEQNLNHDAMYWYRQDPGQGLRLIYYSQIVNDFQKGDIAEGYSVSREKKESFPLTVTSAQKNPTAFYLCASSEQNTEAFFGQGTRLTVV.

The CDR3 bases are TGTGCCAGCAGTTTACCCGGTCACGCCCTTTGGAGTTCTGGGACCGGGGAGCTGTTTTTT. This sequence encodes CASSLPGHALWSSGTGELFF. This chain links TRBV28 with TRBJ2-2; D remains ambiguous. Looked up from germline, CDR1 is MDHEN and CDR2 is SYDVKM. V lost 2 bases and J 5 bases, leaving 27 bases between the germline ends. This CDR3 comprises 20 residues.

J is TRBJ2-5 and V is TRBV4-2; tentative D call: TRBD2 (5 bases). Looked up from germline, CDR1 is LGHNA and CDR2 is YNFKEQ. This CDR3 has 20 residues. Deletions cut 0 bases from V and 6 bases from J, with 29 bases between. The CDR3 DNA follows: TGTGCCAGCAGCCAAGATTCGCCCGGTCTTATCTTCGGTGGGGAGAAGACCCAGTACTTC. Its protein product is CASSQDSPGLIFGGEKTQYF.

The V gene is TRBV9, the J gene TRBJ2-7; 8 bases line up with TRBD1. The CDR3 is made up of 15 amino acids. V was clipped by 4 bases and J by 5 bases; unmatched bases: 11. CDR1 and CDR2 (germline): SGDLS, YYNGEE. DNA for the CDR3: TGTGCCAGCAGCACCCTAGACAGGGGTTGGGACGAGCAGTACTTC. Translation: CASSTLDRGWDEQYF.

In this sample, this clone turned up once. The genes are TRBV28 and TRBJ1-5; 9 nucleotides agree with TRBD1. Germline V CDR1 and CDR2: MDHEN, SYDVKM. This CDR3 is 12 amino acids long. The V gene end was trimmed by 5 bases and the J gene end by 15 bases; junction bases not matched to a gene: 8. The CDR3 spells CASSPPGQGPHF. Here the CDR3 DNA reads TGTGCCAGCAGTCCCCCGGGACAGGGTCCGCATTTT.

The chain carries TRBV19 and TRBJ1-2; D remains ambiguous. This CDR3 is built from 11 residues. From germline, CDR1 is LNHDA and CDR2 SQIVND (reference sequence). V lost 0 bases and J lost 7, with 3 bases in between. The CDR3 coding sequence is TGTGCCAGTAGTATAGACGGTGGCTACACCTTC. Its protein product is CASSIDGGYTF.

The chain combines TRBV30 with TRBJ2-7, with 7 positions matching TRBD1. Per germline, CDR1 GTSNPN and CDR2 SVGIG (reference sequence). This CDR3 is built from 13 residues. J gave up 2 bases and V 3 bases, and 4 bases lay outside the gene matches. The CDR3 DNA sequence: TGTGCCTGGAGACGACAGGGCACCTACGAGCAGTACTTC. Translation gives CAWRRQGTYEQYF. Based on the CDR3 plus reference TRBV30 and TRBJ2-7, the full variable domain is SQTIHQWPATLVQPVGSPLSLECTVEGTSNPNLYWYRQAAGRGLQLLFYSVGIGQISSEVPQNLSASRPQDRQFILSSKKLLLSDSGFYLCAWRRQGTYEQYFGPGTRLTVT.

This chain links TRBV18 with TRBJ2-3; 8 bases are shared with TRBD2. Germline trimming cut 3 bases from V and 4 bases from J; bases unmatched to any gene: 6. The CDR3 totals 15 residues. CDR1 and CDR2 (germline): KGHSH, LQKENI. CDR3 DNA sequence: TGTGCCAGCTCACCTCCGGGAGGGTTGGCAGATACGCAGTATTTT. Amino acids: CASSPPGGLADTQYF.

The chain is built from TRBV6-2 or TRBV6-3 and TRBJ1-4, with D perhaps matching TRBD1 (6 bases). Trimming stripped 6 bases from V and 4 bases from J, with 12 bases between. Per germline, CDR1 MNHEY and CDR2 SVGEGT. CDR3 length: 14 amino acids. CDR3 in amino acids: CASSQRGGNEKLFF. The CDR3 DNA reads TGTGCCAGCAGCCAACGAGGGGGTAATGAAAAACTGTTTTTT.

The gene calls are TRBV5-4 and TRBJ2-7; tentatively, D is TRBD1 or TRBD2 (5 bases each). V gave up 4 bases and J gave up 5 bases, with 22 bases separating them. The CDR3 length is 16 residues. The germline CDR1 and CDR2 sequences are SGHNT and YYREEE (reference sequence). The CDR3 DNA follows: TGTGCCAGCAGCCACGGGACCTTTGGAATGGCCCACGAGCAGTACTTC. This codes for CASSHGTFGMAHEQYF.

The chain combines TRBV2 with TRBJ1-2, with D unresolved. From germline, CDR1 is SNHLY and CDR2 FYNNEI. The CDR3 is 11 residues long. V was trimmed by 7 bases and J by 8 bases, leaving 11 bases between them. CDR3 sequence: CASKRQRGYTF. CDR3 DNA sequence: TGTGCCAGCAAACGTCAACGAGGCTACACCTTC.

The V call is TRBV7-2, the J call TRBJ2-1, with TRBD2 matching 9 bases. From germline, CDR1 is SGHTA and CDR2 FQGNSA. CDR3 length equals 16 residues. J was trimmed by 7 bases and V by 1 base; bases with no gene match: 8. CDR3 loop: CASSLVSGGSFNEQFF. DNA for the CDR3: TGTGCCAGCAGCTTAGTTAGCGGGGGATCATTTAATGAGCAGTTCTTC. Using reference TRBV7-2 and TRBJ2-1 for the parts outside the CDR3, the full variable domain is GAGVSQSPSNKVTEKGKDVELRCDPISGHTALYWYRQSLGQGLEFLIYFQGNSAPDKSGLPSDRFSAERTGGSVSTLTIQRTQQEDSAVYLCASSLVSGGSFNEQFFGPGTRLTVL.

The chain recombines TRBV19 with TRBJ1-1; 7 nucleotides align to TRBD1. The CDR3 has 13 amino acids. The germline gives CDR1 LNHDA, CDR2 SQIVND (reference sequence). The V gene end was trimmed by 7 bases and the J gene end by 2 bases; junction bases not matched to a gene: 4. Written as DNA, the CDR3 is TGTGCCAGTAATAGGGGGCCCAACACTGAAGCTTTCTTT. Its translation is CASNRGPNTEAFF.

The J gene is TRBJ1-6, the V gene TRBV7-2; D possibly corresponds to TRBD1 (5 bases). V lost 0 bases, J lost 10 bases, and 16 bases lay in between. The CDR3 loop spans 16 amino acids. The germline CDR1 and CDR2 sequences are SGHTA and FQGNSA. The CDR3 loop is CASSLAPPGRASPLHF. Written as DNA, the CDR3 is TGTGCCAGCAGCTTAGCCCCCCCAGGGCGTGCGTCACCCCTCCACTTT.